These 24 T cell receptor beta chains were all obtained from the same sample, sequenced in a study of human T cells and chemical hapten exposure. Time point described: pre-sensitization, week 0. Treatment of the sample: therapeutic diphenylcyclopropenone sensitization with weekly scalp DPC. TCRdb re-derived calls from the RACE reads in MiXCR, one entry per CDR3 protein. This table holds around 330,000 distinct CDR3 sequences, roughly 6% found once. This specimen was whole blood, taken in connection with sensitization to the hapten diphenylcyclopropenone (DPC). The receptor set was obtained from a woman in her late teens or twenties with alopecia areata. Some clones in this sample may be carry-over from other donors' samples.

In this sample, this clonotype turned up many times. In DNA, the CDR3 is TGTGCCAGCAGCTTAGCGCTGGGGGAGGAATATGGCTACACCTTC. Translated, it gives CASSLALGEEYGYTF. The chain links TRBV7-9 to TRBJ1-2; D is possibly TRBD1 (5 bases). CDR1 SEHNR and CDR2 FQNEAQ come from the germline V gene (reference sequence). V lost 0 bases and J lost 5, with 13 bases in between. CDR3 size: 15 residues. Filled out from reference TRBV7-9 and TRBJ1-2, the complete variable domain reads DTGVSQNPRHKITKRGQNVTFRCDPISEHNRLYWYRQTLGQGPEFLTYFQNEAQLEKSRLLSDRFSAERPKGSFSTLEIQRTEQGDSAMYLCASSLALGEEYGYTFGSGTRLTVV.

At least ten counts were recorded for this clonotype. The J gene is TRBJ1-4, the V gene TRBV7-9; no definite D call. CDR1 SEHNR and CDR2 FQNEAQ come from the germline V gene (reference sequence). V gave up 5 bases and J gave up 13 bases, with 14 bases separating them. The CDR3 consists of 12 residues. CDR3 protein: CASSRDISGLFF. CDR3 DNA sequence: TGTGCCAGCAGCCGTGACATTTCAGGACTGTTTTTT.

The sample holds many counts of this clonotype. The V and J genes are TRBV20-1 and TRBJ1-5; D remains ambiguous. The V and J ends lost 1 base and 4 bases respectively, with 14 bases between them. The CDR3 length is 15 residues. The V gene's germline CDR1 is DFQATT and CDR2 SNEGSKA (reference sequence). For the CDR3, the DNA is TGCAGTGCTAGAGTGGGCCGCGGCCTTAATCAGCCCCAGCATTTT. Translated, it gives CSARVGRGLNQPQHF.

This clonotype was observed at least ten times. The chain uses TRBV29-1 and TRBJ1-1; a weak D match, TRBD1 (5 bases). CDR1 and CDR2 from the germline V gene are SQVTM and ANQGSEA. The CDR3 contains 12 residues. Between the trimmed V and J ends, which lost 3 bases and 7 bases, there was a span of 12 bases. The CDR3 nucleotides read TGCAGCGTTGATATCAGGGACGGTGAAGCTTTCTTT. Residues: CSVDIRDGEAFF.

The table lists this clonotype with many counts. This rearrangement joins TRBV21-1 to TRBJ1-5. TRBV21-1 is assigned pseudogene status. There are 16 residues in the CDR3. The CDR3 nucleotides are TGTGCCAGCAGCAAAGCGAACCCGATCAGGATCCAGCCCCAGCATTTT. Amino acids: CASSKANPIRIQPQHF.

This chain uses TRBV11-2 with TRBJ1-1; 11 bases are shared with TRBD1. With 1 base clipped from V and 11 bases from J, the junction kept 3 bases outside the gene matches. There are 13 residues in the CDR3. The germline V gene encodes CDR1 SGHAT and CDR2 FQNNGV. The CDR3 nucleotides are TGTGCCAGCAGCTTAGGGACAGGGGGCAATGCTTTCTTT. Amino acid sequence: CASSLGTGGNAFF.

This rearrangement joins TRBV20-1 to TRBJ2-2; D not certain. CDR3 size: 13 residues. Between the trimmed V and J ends, which lost 3 bases and 1 base, there was a span of 6 bases. CDR1 and CDR2 from the germline V gene are DFQATT and SNEGSKA (reference sequence). CDR3 in DNA: TGCAGTGCTAGTCAGGTGAACACCGGGGAGCTGTTTTTT. Translating gives CSASQVNTGELFF.

This clonotype was observed many times. The CDR3 is CSASNITNYGYTF. CDR3 bases: TGCAGTGCTAGTAACATTACTAACTATGGCTACACCTTC. The chain carries TRBV20-1 and TRBJ1-2; D is unclear. Per the germline V gene, CDR1 is DFQATT and CDR2 is SNEGSKA (reference sequence). The CDR3 is made up of 13 amino acids. The germline V and J ends were trimmed by 3 bases and 0 bases, with 8 bases remaining between them.

V is TRBV20-1 and J is TRBJ2-7, with TRBD2 matching over 8 bases. Germline V gives CDR1 DFQATT, CDR2 SNEGSKA (reference sequence). Trimming cost V 0 bases and J 5 bases; bases outside gene matches: 6. The CDR3 length is 14 residues. The chain's CDR3 is CSARETSEINEQYF. Here the CDR3 DNA reads TGCAGTGCTAGAGAGACTAGCGAAATTAACGAGCAGTACTTC.

This chain connects TRBV7-9 to TRBJ2-6; 8 positions agree with TRBD1. The J segment lost 4 bases and the V segment lost 4 bases, leaving 3 bases of the junction unmatched. The CDR3 is 15 amino acids. Germline assignment: CDR1 SEHNR and CDR2 FQNEAQ (reference sequence). CDR3 in DNA: TGTGCCAGCAGCTCTCCAGGGGGCGGGGCCAACGTCCTGACTTTC. Protein product: CASSSPGGGANVLTF.

This clonotype has more than one count but fewer than ten. This chain uses TRBV20-1 with TRBJ1-6; 9 bases are shared with TRBD1. The CDR3 has 14 amino acids. CDR1 and CDR2 (germline): DFQATT, SNEGSKA (reference sequence). Trimming removed 6 bases from V and 10 bases from J; junction bases left unmatched: 10. CDR3 in amino acids: CSARGPDRGSPLHF. CDR3 DNA sequence: TGCAGTGCCCGAGGGCCGGACAGGGGCTCACCCCTCCACTTT.

This clonotype was seen at least ten times. V usage is TRBV28 and J usage is TRBJ1-1; tentatively, D is TRBD1 (5 bases). This CDR3 is built from 15 residues. CDR1 MDHEN and CDR2 SYDVKM come from the germline V gene. Deletions cut 5 bases from V and 4 bases from J, with 17 bases between. The CDR3 is CASSVKPRVGTEAFF. DNA for the CDR3: TGTGCCAGCAGTGTCAAGCCCAGGGTGGGCACTGAAGCTTTCTTT.

The CDR3 nucleotides are TGTGCCACCAGGGCTAGCGGCCACGCCGAGCAGTACTTC. It codes for CATRASGHAEQYF. The chain links TRBV12-3 or TRBV12-4 to TRBJ2-7; 7 bases fit TRBD2. Trimming at V came to 10 bases and at J to 6 bases, leaving 12 bases not matched to a gene. CDR3 size: 13 residues.

This clonotype was found a few times. The rearrangement links TRBV29-1 to TRBJ2-1, with D possibly matching TRBD1 (6 bases). The CDR3 length is 14 residues. V lost 4 bases and J 4 bases, leaving 14 bases between the germline ends. Germline values: CDR1 SQVTM, CDR2 ANQGSEA. The CDR3 bases are TGCAGCGTTGTAGGAACAGGGAGATACAATGAGCAGTTCTTC. Amino acids: CSVVGTGRYNEQFF.

This clonotype was found once. A much bigger clone sits one base away, suggesting this may be a read error. The chain links TRBV5-1 to TRBJ1-1, with 7 bases aligning to TRBD1. This CDR3 spans 16 amino acids. Trimming took 3 bases from V and 4 from J; bases not matched to a gene: 12. Germline V gene data show CDR1 as SGHRS and CDR2 as YFSETQ. This chain's CDR3 is CASSSRQGFLGTEAFF. The DNA for the CDR3 is TGCGCCAGCAGCTCGAGACAGGGTTTTCTGGGCACTGAAGCTTTCTTT.

The table lists this clonotype with many counts. This chain joins TRBV5-1 and TRBJ1-1; 9 bases line up with TRBD1. The CDR3 totals 15 residues. Trimming took 4 bases from V and 6 from J; bases not matched to a gene: 10. The V gene's germline CDR1 is SGHRS and CDR2 YFSETQ. The CDR3: CASSISGTGKPEAFF. The CDR3 DNA sequence: TGCGCCAGCAGCATATCCGGGACAGGGAAGCCTGAAGCTTTCTTT.

For this clonotype: One end of the junction is discordant with germline, which a read error may explain. V and J are TRBV7-7 and TRBJ2-2; TRBD1 is a possible D gene (6 bases). Per the germline V gene, CDR1 is SSHAT and CDR2 is FNYEAQ (reference sequence). The CDR3 spans 18 residues. CDR3 DNA: TGTGCTAGCAGCTTAGGTGACGCTGGGACAACGAACACCGGGGAGCTGTTTTTT. As protein: CASSLGDAGTTNTGELFF.

The chain combines TRBV7-2 with TRBJ1-2; no reliable D call. This CDR3 is built from 13 residues. Trimming removed 4 bases at V and 4 bases at J, with 10 bases between. Germline loops: CDR1 SGHTA, CDR2 FQGNSA. DNA for the CDR3: TGTGCCAGCAGCTCCGGGCGTGGCTATGGCTACACCTTC. This encodes CASSSGRGYGYTF.

This clonotype was seen ten or more times. The chain has TRBV28 and TRBJ2-3, with D possibly being TRBD1 or TRBD2 (5 bases each). V was trimmed by 6 bases and J by 3 bases, leaving 19 bases between them. The germline V gene has CDR1 MDHEN and CDR2 SYDVKM. The CDR3 contains 16 residues. As DNA, the CDR3 is TGTGCCAGCAGAGTCCCAGTAGGGACCGGAACAGATACGCAGTATTTT. Translated: CASRVPVGTGTDTQYF.

This clonotype showed up just a few times. This chain links TRBV4-1 with TRBJ2-7; 7 bases are shared with TRBD1. CDR1 and CDR2 (germline): MGHRA, YSYEKL. The J segment lost 6 bases and the V segment lost 3 bases, leaving 14 bases of the junction unmatched. The CDR3 totals 16 residues. The CDR3 spells CASSQPGQIKISEQYF. Here the CDR3 DNA reads TGCGCCAGCAGCCAGCCGGGACAGATCAAAATCTCCGAGCAGTACTTC.

This clonotype was seen repeatedly, ten times or more. The V call is TRBV29-1, the J call TRBJ2-3; D is undetermined. Germline loops: CDR1 SQVTM, CDR2 ANQGSEA. With 4 bases removed from V and 6 bases from J, the gap between germline ends came to 8 bases. This CDR3 is 11 amino acids long. CDR3 in DNA: TGCAGCGTTGCCCTGGTCGATACGCAGTATTTT. This encodes CSVALVDTQYF.

J is TRBJ1-6 and V is TRBV21-1. TRBV21-1 is a recognized pseudogene. There are 21 residues in the CDR3. DNA for the CDR3: TGTGCCAGCAGCAAAGATTGGTGCGGGCTTGACTTGAGCTCCTATAATTCACCCCTCCACTTT. Its protein product is CASSKDWCGLDLSSYNSPLHF.

This clonotype has at least ten counts. The V gene is TRBV9, the J gene TRBJ1-1; no clear D. Trimming shortened V by 0 bases and J by 1 base, and 4 bases separated the two germline ends. CDR1 is SGDLS, CDR2 YYNGEE, per germline. CDR3 length: 13 amino acids. The CDR3 nucleotides read TGTGCCAGCAGCGTAGCCAGGAACACTGAAGCTTTCTTT. Protein: CASSVARNTEAFF.

V usage is TRBV7-8 and J usage is TRBJ2-3, with TRBD1 matching over 7 bases. The CDR3 is 13 residues long. Per germline, CDR1 SGHVS and CDR2 FQNEAQ. Trimming took 8 bases from V and 6 from J; bases not matched to a gene: 8. The CDR3: CASRQGSSDTQYF. CDR3 nucleotide sequence: TGTGCCAGCCGACAGGGAAGTTCGGATACGCAGTATTTT.